This TCR beta chain was recovered during a study of graft-versus-host responses after intestinal transplantation. For the study at large: Once they had received anti-thymocyte globulin induction, all recipients took tacrolimus and steroids for 2 to 4 years. Points from the study as a whole: The authors found GvH clones in recipient marrow, some appearing first in ileum or blood.

Trimming took off 8 bases at V and 3 bases at J, with 11 bases between the two ends. The CDR3 sequence is 12 residues long. Germline values: CDR1 SEHNR, CDR2 FQNEAQ (reference sequence). Sequencing used immunoSEQ multiplex PCR; TCRdb keeps in-frame clones, though not all of them. The sample holds tens of thousands of clones; about 93% are singletons and the top ten take about 2%. In the case of this clone: No antigen is known for it.

The specimen was unstimulated CD8+ T cells sorted from spleen or lymph node cells, collected before intestinal transplant. The genes are TRBV7-9 and TRBJ2-7, with D tentatively TRBD2 (5 bases). The clonotype originates from a human donor who received an intestinal transplant. CDR3 nucleotide sequence: TGTGCCAGCGGAGGTGCAGGCTACGAGCAGTACTTC. Amino acid sequence: CASGGAGYEQYF.